This T cell receptor (beta chain) came from a study of identical twins (dated by TCRdb to the mid-2010s). With respect to the entire study: TCR alpha and beta repertoires from monozygotic twins, unrelated adults of various ages and cord blood were deep-sequenced to test whether fetal clonotypes persist. To rule out contamination, the twin experiments were replicated at different times with different library preparation protocols. Study-wide findings and limitations: Compared with coincidental sharing between unrelated individuals, out-of-frame TCR alpha sequences shared between twins showed an excess of sequences with low generation probability. Abundant cord blood beta clonotypes had fewer insertions, young adult naive repertoires showed a similar but weaker trend, and memory repertoires showed no such trend. Zero-insertion analyses could be partly confounded by invariant T cells such as MAIT and iNKT, though diverse VJ usage argued against such confounding for most clonotypes. Recombination models systematically underestimated out-of-frame TCR alpha sharing in monozygotic twins but agreed with sharing between unrelated individuals. Because the same donors could not be followed over many years, the conclusions relied on cross-sectional statistical analysis. Excess twin sharing in beta out-of-frame sequences was weaker because fewer shared sequences lowered the signal-to-noise ratio.

CDR1 SGDLS and CDR2 YYNGEE are derived from the germline V gene. The CDR3, cysteine through phenylalanine, is 15 amino acids long. The retained sequence is limited to the CDR3, 45 bases, with the frame set at the first base. The germline V and J ends show losses of 2 bases and 6 bases respectively, and no gene match explains 4 bases of the junction. Library method: 5' RACE. For sequencing, an Illumina HiSeq 2000 was employed. Template switching introduced a universal primer binding site; the final cDNA contained a unique molecular identifier, enabling accurate counting of TCR cDNA molecules. Specific primers in the conserved constant-segment region were used to synthesize first-strand cDNA for TCR alpha and beta chains. To control for contamination, every cDNA library was double barcoded, receiving both a SMART-Mk sample barcode and Illumina barcodes. TruSeq adapter sequences and Illumina sample barcodes were added in two successive PCR steps. TCR alpha and beta cDNA libraries were sequenced on the Illumina HiSeq platform with custom primers. The source study handled its data this way. MiGEC was used to process raw reads and extract unique molecular identifiers, and MiXCR was used to find CDR3 positions. Recombination models were inferred per individual with the repgenHMM and IGoR tools using an EM algorithm. The tcR package in R was used for shared clonotype analysis, with sharing normalized by the product of cloneset sizes. To study raw recombination free of thymic and clonal selection effects, out-of-frame nonproductive sequences were analyzed. The public reads were reanalyzed by TCRdb: fastp trimming at Q25, MiXCR alignment, in-frame beta chains only. Identical CDR3 proteins give one entry, which carries the most common genes and DNA. The V and J calls follow TCRdb's processing rather than the paper's. This sample holds 350,000 to 500,000 distinct CDR3 sequences; approximately 17% were observed only once. The ten largest clonotypes hold around 10% of the sample.

Every donor was a healthy Caucasian. Three unrelated non-twin adults were also sequenced: a male aged 18 to 30, a male aged 50 to 60 and a female aged 50 to 60. Using Miltenyi CD45RO+ enrichment and human naive T-cell isolation kits, memory (CD45RO+) and naive T cells were isolated from PBMC. In this sample, this clonotype turned up a few times. The target of this receptor is not known. No much larger clonotype is one base removed from it; base qualities were not supplied. The sequenced material came from naive T cells sorted from blood. Explained via the paper, the cell subset or site label denotes: cells isolated with a human naive T-cell isolation kit. This clonotype was sampled from a man in his fifties in good health. The rearranged segments are TRBV9 and TRBJ2-1; TRBD2 agrees with 11 junctional bases. The DNA sequence follows: TGTGCCAGCAGCGTTCTAGCGGGAGGCTCCAATGAGCAGTTCTTC. Its protein is CASSVLAGGSNEQFF. The variable domain in full, with residues beyond the CDR3 obtained from the reference TRBV9 and TRBJ2-1 genes, is DSGVTQTPKHLITATGQRVTLRCSPRSGDLSVYWYQQSLDQGLQFLIQYYNGEERAKGNILERFSAQQFPDLHSELNLSSLELGDSALYFCASSVLAGGSNEQFFGPGTRLTVL.